One and the same sample provided the 21 T cell receptor beta chains below, sequenced in a study of blood T cells in healthy people across ages. For the second PCR, which ran for 7 to 11 cycles, a sample-barcoded 5' primer and a J-beta primer mix were used. TCRdb fed the 5' RACE reads into MiXCR, producing one record per CDR3 protein. This table holds more than 1,400,000 distinct CDR3 sequences, 42% found once. The material sequenced was blood. The receptors were gathered from a woman younger than 30 in good health.

This clonotype occurred a few times. The CDR3 DNA sequence: TGCAGTGCTAGAGCCACTAGCGCAGATACGCAGTATTTT. It translates to CSARATSADTQYF. The chain links TRBV20-1 to TRBJ2-3; 7 nucleotides line up with TRBD2. CDR3 length: 13 amino acids. Germline-derived CDR1 and CDR2 are DFQATT and SNEGSKA (reference sequence). The J segment lost 4 bases and the V segment lost 1 base, leaving 2 bases of the junction unmatched.

In DNA form, the CDR3 reads TGTGCCAGCAGCCAAGATGGCGGTAGGGGAGGGAGAAAGACCCAGTACTTC. Translation: CASSQDGGRGGRKTQYF. The chain uses TRBV3-1 and TRBJ2-7; 7 bases align to TRBD2. The J call may be mistaken, given a closer DNA end match to TRBJ2-5. The germline CDR1 and CDR2 sequences are LGHDT and YNNKEL (reference sequence). This CDR3 comprises 17 residues.

This rearrangement joins TRBV2 to TRBJ2-5, with 10 bases matching TRBD1. The CDR3 covers 13 residues. V was pared by 11 bases and J by 11 bases, with 14 bases of the junction left unmatched. Germline V CDR1 and CDR2: SNHLY, FYNNEI. The CDR3 spells CARQKTGGGEQYF. The CDR3, as DNA: TGTGCCCGACAGAAGACAGGGGGCGGTGAGCAGTACTTC.

V usage is TRBV27 and J usage is TRBJ2-7; D is perhaps TRBD2 (7 bases). This CDR3 region has 14 residues. Germline CDR1 and CDR2: MNHEY and SMNVEV (reference sequence). V was pared by 4 bases and J by 6 bases, with 16 bases between. CDR3 loop: CASSSGQREGEQYF. The CDR3 nucleotides are TGTGCCAGCAGTTCCGGACAGAGGGAGGGCGAGCAGTACTTC.

This chain joins TRBV21-1 and TRBJ1-6. TRBV21-1 is designated a pseudogene. There are 10 residues in the CDR3. The CDR3 here is CASPNSPLHF. As DNA, the CDR3 is TGTGCCAGCCCCAATTCACCCCTCCACTTT.

The chain has TRBV7-2 and TRBJ2-3; TRBD2 aligns across 12 bases. Germline-derived CDR1 and CDR2 are SGHTA and FQGNSA. The V gene end was trimmed by 5 bases and the J gene end by 2 bases; junction bases not matched to a gene: 5. The CDR3 runs to 16 residues. The CDR3 sequence: CASSTGLAGYTDTQYF. In DNA, the CDR3 is TGTGCCAGCAGCACAGGACTAGCGGGGTACACAGATACGCAGTATTTT. The full variable domain, rest sourced from reference TRBV7-2 and TRBJ2-3, is GAGVSQSPSNKVTEKGKDVELRCDPISGHTALYWYRQSLGQGLEFLIYFQGNSAPDKSGLPSDRFSAERTGGSVSTLTIQRTQQEDSAVYLCASSTGLAGYTDTQYFGPGTRLTVL.

Only a few counts were recorded for this clonotype. The V call is TRBV6-2 or TRBV6-3, the J call TRBJ2-1; D gene ambiguous. CDR1 and CDR2 from the germline V gene are MNHEY and SVGEGT. CDR3 length equals 12 residues. Trimming shortened V by 4 bases and J by 8 bases, and 9 bases separated the two germline ends. The CDR3 reads CASSSRPDEQFF. CDR3 in DNA: TGTGCCAGCAGTTCCCGACCGGATGAGCAGTTCTTC.

The chain is built from TRBV12-3 or TRBV12-4 and TRBJ2-1, with 13 bases aligning to TRBD2. After removal of 6 bases from V and 4 bases from J, the junction contained 12 bases not matched to a gene. The CDR3 totals 18 residues. DNA for the CDR3: TGTGCCAGCAGCGGACTAGCGGGAGAGCCCTCGGGGTACAATGAGCAGTTCTTC. Protein product: CASSGLAGEPSGYNEQFF.

This rearrangement joins TRBV11-2 to TRBJ2-3; D unclear. The V and J ends lost 6 bases and 0 bases respectively, with 4 bases between them. Germline CDR1 is SGHAT and CDR2 is FQNNGV. The CDR3 has 12 amino acids. Here the CDR3 DNA reads TGTGCCAGCAGACATAGCACAGATACGCAGTATTTT. As protein: CASRHSTDTQYF.

The chain combines TRBV7-2 with TRBJ2-7, with a possible D match to TRBD1 (5 bases). The CDR3 is 15 residues long. V lost 5 bases to trimming and J lost 3 bases, with 17 bases between them. CDR1 is SGHTA and CDR2 is FQGNSA in the germline V gene. CDR3: CASSPTVVGLYEQYF. CDR3 DNA: TGTGCCAGCAGCCCGACGGTTGTGGGGCTCTACGAGCAGTACTTC.

Note on this clonotype: Compared with germline, one end of the junction differs, possibly owing to a read error. This chain uses TRBV6-6 with TRBJ2-4; no firm D call. Germline V gene lookup returns CDR1 MNHNY and CDR2 SVGAGI (reference sequence). CDR3 size: 13 residues. CDR3 bases: TGTGCCAGCAGTTACGGGTCCAAAAGCATTCAGTACTTC. Its protein is CASSYGSKSIQYF.

This clonotype was observed a few times. The CDR3 region is CASSLAREPYNEQFF. The CDR3 coding sequence is TGCGCCAGCAGCTTGGCTAGGGAGCCCTACAATGAGCAGTTCTTC. The chain carries TRBV5-1 and TRBJ2-1, with a tentative D call TRBD2 (5 bases). The CDR3 length is 15 residues. Trimming removed 0 bases at V and 2 bases at J, with 9 bases between. Per germline, CDR1 SGHRS and CDR2 YFSETQ. Using reference TRBV5-1 and TRBJ2-1 for the parts outside the CDR3, the full variable domain is KAGVTQTPRYLIKTRGQQVTLSCSPISGHRSVSWYQQTPGQGLQFLFEYFSETQRNKGNFPGRFSGRQFSNSRSEMNVSTLELGDSALYLCASSLAREPYNEQFFGPGTRLTVL.

This clonotype was seen more than once but under ten times. The V and J genes are TRBV7-3 and TRBJ1-2, with a tentative D call TRBD1 (6 bases). The CDR3 is made up of 15 amino acids. V shed 5 bases and J shed 8 bases, with 21 bases lying between them. From germline, CDR1 is SGHTA and CDR2 FQGTGA. DNA for the CDR3: TGTGCCAGCAGCCCAACAGCAGGGGTGGTGGAAGGCTACACCTTC. It yields the protein CASSPTAGVVEGYTF.

The chain is built from TRBV7-9 and TRBJ1-1; D might be TRBD1 (5 bases). V lost 1 base, J lost 2 bases, and 14 bases lay in between. In germline, CDR1 is SEHNR, CDR2 FQNEAQ (reference sequence). This CDR3 has 16 residues. The CDR3 DNA sequence: TGTGCCAGCAGCTTAGAGCCAGGGAGGACTAACACTGAAGCTTTCTTT. Amino acids: CASSLEPGRTNTEAFF.

This chain links TRBV20-1 with TRBJ2-3; TRBD1 agrees at 10 bases. Trimming took 6 bases from V and 3 from J; bases not matched to a gene: 6. The CDR3 has 14 amino acids. Germline CDR1 and CDR2: DFQATT and SNEGSKA (reference sequence). The CDR3 DNA reads TGCAGTGCGGGACAGGGGAGTCCTACAGATACGCAGTATTTT. This gives the protein CSAGQGSPTDTQYF.

This clonotype came up a few times. The rearrangement links TRBV5-1 to TRBJ2-3; tentative D call: TRBD1 (6 bases). Germline values: CDR1 SGHRS, CDR2 YFSETQ. Trimming pared 2 bases from V and 4 bases from J, leaving 11 bases between. The CDR3 sequence is 14 residues long. The CDR3: CASSFGQTADTQYF. The CDR3 bases are TGCGCCAGCAGCTTCGGACAGACCGCAGATACGCAGTATTTT.

On this clonotype: Its ends do not fully match the called genes, so a read error is possible. This chain joins TRBV2 and TRBJ1-2; D call uncertain. Germline-derived CDR1 and CDR2 are SNHLY and FYNNEI. The CDR3 runs 15 residues. The CDR3 DNA sequence: TGTGCCGGCAGTGATGGTTGGGGAAGTAGCGGCGGCTACACCTTC. This encodes CAGSDGWGSSGGYTF.

In this sample, this clonotype turned up a few times. The chain recombines TRBV4-2 with TRBJ2-4; D may be TRBD2 (6 bases). Germline-derived CDR1 and CDR2 are LGHNA and YNFKEQ. Trimming shortened V by 0 bases and J by 0 bases, and 18 bases separated the two germline ends. CDR3 length: 19 residues. The CDR3: CASSQDLREAGLAKNIQYF. The CDR3 nucleotides are TGTGCCAGCAGCCAAGATCTGAGGGAGGCGGGACTAGCCAAAAACATTCAGTACTTC.

This clonotype was seen many times. V usage is TRBV10-3 and J usage is TRBJ2-5; TRBD1 might be the D (5 bases). The CDR3 loop spans 13 amino acids. CDR1 ENHRY and CDR2 SYGVKD come from the germline V gene. Trimming took 3 bases from V and 11 from J, leaving 16 bases between them. The CDR3 sequence is CAISEGETNEQYF. The CDR3 DNA is TGTGCCATCAGTGAAGGGGAAACGAATGAGCAGTACTTC.

The rearrangement links TRBV27 to TRBJ1-2, with 9 bases lining up with TRBD1. The V gene end was trimmed by 2 bases and the J gene end by 7 bases; junction bases not matched to a gene: 11. Germline CDR1 reads MNHEY; CDR2 reads SMNVEV (reference sequence). The CDR3 is 16 amino acids. In nucleotides, the CDR3 is TGTGCCAGCAGTTTAGTGGGACAGGGAGCCAGAAGTGGCTACACCTTC. The encoded protein is CASSLVGQGARSGYTF.

This chain links TRBV12-3 or TRBV12-4 with TRBJ2-7, with TRBD2 matching over 7 bases. The CDR3 length is 14 residues. V trimming: 6 bases; J trimming: 9 bases; junction bases outside the gene matches: 14. DNA of the CDR3: TGTGCCAGCAGGCGCGAGGGAACTATAGCGGGGCAGTACTTC. Translation gives CASRREGTIAGQYF.